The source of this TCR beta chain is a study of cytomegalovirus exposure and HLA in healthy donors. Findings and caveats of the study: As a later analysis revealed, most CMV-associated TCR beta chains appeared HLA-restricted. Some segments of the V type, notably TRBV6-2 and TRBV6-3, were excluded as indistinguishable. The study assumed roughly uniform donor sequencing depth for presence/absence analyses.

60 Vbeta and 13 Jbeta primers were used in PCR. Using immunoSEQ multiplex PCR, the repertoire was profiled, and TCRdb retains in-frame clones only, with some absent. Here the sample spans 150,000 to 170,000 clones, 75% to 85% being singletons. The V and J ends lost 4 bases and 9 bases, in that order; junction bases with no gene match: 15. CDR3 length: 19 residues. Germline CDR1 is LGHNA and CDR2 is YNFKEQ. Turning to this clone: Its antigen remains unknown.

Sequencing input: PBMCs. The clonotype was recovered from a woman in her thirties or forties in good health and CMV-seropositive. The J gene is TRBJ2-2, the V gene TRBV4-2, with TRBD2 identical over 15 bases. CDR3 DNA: TGTGCCAGCAGCCCCCTCGGGACTAGCGGGAGGTTGGCATCTAGGGAGCTGTTTTTT. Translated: CASSPLGTSGRLASRELFF.